This paragraph covers one T cell receptor (beta chain) sequence. These data are taken from a study of T cells in Graves' hyperthyroidism and ophthalmopathy. Amplified TCR beta CDR3 regions derived from RNA transcripts. HTBI primers were employed in a first-round RT-PCR of the TCR CDR3. TCRdb re-called the multiplex PCR reads through MiXCR, storing one row per CDR3 protein. The table includes about 590,000 distinct CDR3 sequences, 14% detected once. Specimen: blood. The sequence was obtained from a woman aged 18-35 years with Graves' ophthalmopathy.

This CDR3 is CASREGGLGNQPQHF. The CDR3 coding sequence is TGTGCCAGCAGAGAGGGAGGGTTGGGCAATCAGCCCCAGCATTTT. This sequence joins TRBV28 and TRBJ1-5; D is unclear. There are 15 residues in the CDR3. Trimming pared 6 bases from V and 2 bases from J, leaving 14 bases between. The germline V gene has CDR1 MDHEN and CDR2 SYDVKM.